The TCR beta chain described here comes from a study of CD8+ T cells in alopecia areata. Study at large: Treatment of the treated patients consisted of oral tofacitinib, 5 to 10 mg twice daily. General study results and limits: With tofacitinib ongoing, many expanded lesional clones persisted in both scalp and blood. Patients showed less clear TCR sequence sharing than mice, possibly partly because of HLA diversity.

Treatment of the sample: oral pan-JAK inhibitor, 5-10 mg twice daily. The table lists this clone with a few counts. What it binds is not known. Germline V gives CDR1 GTSNPN, CDR2 SVGIG (reference sequence). The CDR3 is made up of 14 amino acids. V was shortened by 3 bases and J by 7 bases, with 15 bases between the two germline ends. Sequencing templates came from extracted RNA that was reverse transcribed into cDNA. The repertoire was sequenced with immunoSEQ multiplex PCR; TCRdb's copy has only in-frame clones and lacks some. The repertoire consists of around 200,000 clones, with roughly 64% occurring once and the leading ten covering approximately 12%.

The chain couples TRBV30 to TRBJ1-4, with D unclear. The sequencing used CD8+ T cells sorted from blood, collected at week 24, from a patient treated with tofacitinib. The clonotype was recovered from a human donor with alopecia areata. The CDR3 DNA follows: TGTGCCTGGAGCCCGGAACGGTTGTTTGAAAAACTGTTTTTT. Its protein is CAWSPERLFEKLFF.